This TCR beta chain is drawn from a study of cytomegalovirus exposure and HLA in healthy donors. Assay used: immunoSEQ multiplex PCR; TCRdb lists only in-frame clones, some missing. The table lists approximately 150,000 clones, roughly 91% of them singletons. This CDR3 has 12 residues. Germline assignment: CDR1 GTSNPN and CDR2 SVGIG (reference sequence). V dropped 0 bases and J dropped 6 bases, with 5 bases sitting between them. The rearrangement links TRBV30 to TRBJ2-2; the D is unclear. Sequenced material: PBMCs. The TCR comes from a woman between 18 and 29 years old in good health and CMV-seropositive. CDR3 DNA sequence: TGTGCCTGGAGTGTACAGCCCGGGGAGCTGTTTTTT. It encodes CAWSVQPGELFF.